The 7 T cell receptor beta chains below come from one sample, sequenced in a study of Ad26.COV2.S vaccination and SARS-CoV-2 variants. TCRdb's table, derived via immunoSEQ multiplex PCR, lists solely in-frame clones and lacks some. The table includes about 390,000 clones, approximately 86% detected once. Treatment: some 20 received Ad26.COV2.S at low or high dose, single or two shots; roughly five received placebo; per-sample allocation not given. Day 63 after the first injection of vaccine or placebo was the sampling time. The sample in question was peripheral blood, obtained in a trial of Ad26.COV2.S vaccine versus placebo. The receptors were sampled from a person between 18 and 65 years old who received the Ad26.COV2.S COVID-19 vaccine or a placebo.

The CDR3 sequence is CASSFGGEIQPQHF. The CDR3 DNA sequence: TGTGCCAGCAGCTTTGGCGGGGAGATTCAGCCCCAGCATTTT. V gene TRBV7-8 combines with J gene TRBJ1-5, with D unclear. The ends were cut back, 3 bases at V and 6 bases at J, with 12 bases in the middle. The CDR3 loop spans 14 amino acids. Germline CDR1 SGHVS, CDR2 FQNEAQ.

V is TRBV5-5 and J is TRBJ1-1, with D perhaps TRBD1 (5 bases). The V gene lost 0 bases and the J gene lost 10 bases, with 22 bases spanning the gap. This CDR3 has 16 residues. Germline V gene lookup returns CDR1 SGHKS and CDR2 YYEKEE (reference sequence). CDR3 DNA: TGTGCCAGCAGCTTGGCCGTAAGAGGGGAAGAAGGCGTAGCTTTCTTT. As protein: CASSLAVRGEEGVAFF. Drawing the rest from reference TRBV5-5 and TRBJ1-1, the complete variable domain is DAGVTQSPTHLIKTRGQQVTLRCSPISGHKSVSWYQQVLGQGPQFIFQYYEKEERGRGNFPDRFSARQFPNYSSELNVNALLLGDSALYLCASSLAVRGEEGVAFFGQGTRLTVV.

The chain has TRBV4-2 and TRBJ2-7, with D perhaps matching TRBD1 or TRBD2 (6 bases each). The CDR3 length is 15 residues. The germline V and J ends were trimmed by 2 bases and 5 bases, with 16 bases remaining between them. Germline V gene sequence: CDR1 LGHNA, CDR2 YNFKEQ. Written as DNA, the CDR3 is TGTGCCAGCAGCCAACTGAGGGGGGCCCTCAACGAGCAGTACTTC. Translation gives CASSQLRGALNEQYF.

This CDR3 is CASSAWGGEAFF. Here the CDR3 DNA reads TGTGCCAGCAGCGCATGGGGGGGCGAAGCTTTCTTT. J is TRBJ1-1 and V is TRBV2; TRBD1 might be the D (6 bases). The CDR3 has 12 amino acids. CDR1 and CDR2 from the germline V gene are SNHLY and FYNNEI. Between the trimmed V and J ends, which lost 6 bases and 8 bases, there was a span of 13 bases.

The chain couples TRBV7-2 to TRBJ2-3; 8 nucleotides match TRBD2. The CDR3 loop spans 17 amino acids. Germline V gene lookup returns CDR1 SGHTA and CDR2 FQGNSA. Unmatched junction bases numbered 12, after V lost 2 bases and J lost 5 bases. CDR3 loop: CASSLQPGGAVGDTQYF. Here the CDR3 DNA reads TGTGCCAGCAGCTTACAACCCGGGGGGGCCGTTGGAGATACGCAGTATTTT.

The rearrangement links TRBV5-4 to TRBJ2-1, with 11 nucleotides matching TRBD1. With 2 bases clipped from V and 8 bases from J, the junction kept 9 bases outside the gene matches. The CDR3 length is 16 residues. The germline gives CDR1 SGHNT, CDR2 YYREEE (reference sequence). CDR3 residues: CASSFGPGQGGHEQFF. DNA of the CDR3: TGTGCCAGCAGCTTTGGACCGGGACAGGGGGGCCATGAGCAGTTCTTC.

The chain carries TRBV19 and TRBJ1-2; 7 nucleotides agree with TRBD1. Trimming removed 5 bases from V and 4 bases from J; junction bases left unmatched: 4. Germline CDR1 LNHDA, CDR2 SQIVND (reference sequence). This CDR3 spans 13 amino acids. The CDR3 reads CASSPTGTYGYTF. CDR3 DNA sequence: TGTGCCAGTAGTCCGACAGGGACCTATGGCTACACCTTC.